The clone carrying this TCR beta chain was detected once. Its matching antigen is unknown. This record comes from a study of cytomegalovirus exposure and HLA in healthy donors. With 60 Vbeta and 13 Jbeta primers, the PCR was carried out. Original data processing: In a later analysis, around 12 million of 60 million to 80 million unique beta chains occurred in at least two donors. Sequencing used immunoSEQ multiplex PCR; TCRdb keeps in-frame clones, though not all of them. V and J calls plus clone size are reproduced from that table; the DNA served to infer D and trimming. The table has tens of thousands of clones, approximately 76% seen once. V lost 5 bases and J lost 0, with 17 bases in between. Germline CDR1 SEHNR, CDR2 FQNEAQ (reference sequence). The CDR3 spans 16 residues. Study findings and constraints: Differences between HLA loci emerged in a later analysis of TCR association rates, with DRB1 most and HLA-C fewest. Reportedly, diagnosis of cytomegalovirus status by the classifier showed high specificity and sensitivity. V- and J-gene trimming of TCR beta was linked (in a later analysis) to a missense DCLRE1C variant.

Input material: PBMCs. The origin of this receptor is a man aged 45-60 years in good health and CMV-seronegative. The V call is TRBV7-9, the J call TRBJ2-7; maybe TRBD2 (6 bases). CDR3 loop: CASSRLAGKSSYEQYF. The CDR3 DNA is TGTGCCAGCAGCCGGTTGGCGGGGAAAAGCTCCTACGAGCAGTACTTC.